The present entry profiles one T cell receptor beta chain with its context. Its specificity is not known. This sample was taken from a study of shared clonotypes between healthy human individuals. Study background: The people who gave samples were two women and a few men aged 18 to 49.

Naive CD8 cells lacked CD45RO and underwent positive selection for CCR7, leaving out terminally differentiated effector memory CD45RA+ cells. How the authors handled the data: Filtering differed for immunoSEQ, which gave only junction sequences without quality scores. Produced via immunoSEQ multiplex PCR; TCRdb's table is partial and in-frame only. V and J calls and clone size follow that table, whereas D and trimming were derived from the DNA. The sample includes about 1.9 million clones, about 93% seen only once; the top ten take around 1.8%. The CDR3 is made up of 13 amino acids. V trimming: 1 base; J trimming: 9 bases; junction bases outside the gene matches: 3. The germline CDR1 and CDR2 sequences are LNHNV and YYDKDF (reference sequence). Study outcomes and limitations: Across subsets, estimated richness was generally greater for naive than for memory populations. Four donors shared approximately 5% of their naive CD4 clonotypes.

Sequenced input: naive CD8+ T cells from PBMCs. V is TRBV15 and J is TRBJ2-1, with 7 bases matching TRBD1. The clonotype originates from a man aged 18 to 29 in good health. Some clones in this sample may be carry-over from other donors' samples. The DNA for the CDR3 is TGTGCCACCAGCAGAGCCAGGGGGTTTGAGCAGTTCTTC. This translates into CATSRARGFEQFF.